This T cell receptor (beta chain) was captured in a study of beta chain features in type 1 diabetes. Study-level background: Across every sample, 85 million to 120 million sorted cells were examined in total. Overall study results and limits: Across all four CD4+ subsets, people with type 1 diabetes showed modestly shorter TCRB CDR3s.

A few counts support this clone. Antigen unknown. The V gene's germline CDR1 is DFQATT and CDR2 SNEGSKA (reference sequence). V dropped 6 bases and J dropped 6 bases, with 11 bases sitting between them. CDR3 length: 11 residues. Sorted CD4+ subsets: naive, central memory, regulatory, stem cell-like memory (CD45RO/CCR7/CD25/CD127/CD95/CD27 panel). Sequencing targeted expressed TCRB transcripts, as all isolated RNA had been reverse transcribed. Approximately 3.7 million reads per sample on average were obtained from naive, central memory and regulatory T cell samples. TCRdb's copy holds only in-frame clones and misses some; the assay was immunoSEQ multiplex PCR. Among 620,000 or so clones, roughly a sixth were seen once, and the ten largest hold roughly 0.098%.

Specimen: naive CD4+ T cells from blood. The TCR comes from a man aged 18 to 35 in good health. The chain joins TRBV20-1 to TRBJ1-1; the D gene is possibly TRBD1 (5 bases). CDR3 bases: TGCAGTGCCCTGGACACTGCTGAAGCTTTCTTT. It codes for CSALDTAEAFF.